Listed here are 29 T cell receptor beta chains from one sample, sequenced in a study of molecular identifiers for immune sequencing clone quantification. TCRdb reanalysed the PCR reads using MiXCR and keeps one entry per CDR3 protein. The sample carries 490,000 or so distinct CDR3 sequences, over 20% recorded once. The sequenced material came from naive CD8+ T cells from blood, with Jurkat cell RNA spiked in. Described subset: FACS-sorted CD8+CD4-CCR7+CD45RA+ naive T cells. All receptors derive from a human donor in good health. Some libraries in this study had Jurkat cell RNA spiked in.

In its sample, this clonotype was seen a few times. This sequence joins TRBV12-3 or TRBV12-4 and TRBJ2-5; 8 bases match TRBD1. This CDR3 is 14 amino acids long. V dropped 6 bases and J dropped 1; count of bases not matched to a gene: 4. This chain's CDR3 is CASSRGQVQETQYF. DNA of the CDR3: TGTGCCAGCAGCCGGGGACAGGTCCAAGAGACCCAGTACTTC.

This clonotype was detected ten times or more. The chain links TRBV7-2 to TRBJ2-3, with 13 bases identical to TRBD2. CDR1 and CDR2 from the germline V gene are SGHTA and FQGNSA. The CDR3 spans 17 residues. J was trimmed by 3 bases and V by 5 bases; bases with no gene match: 8. CDR3 protein: CASSRSGTSGTTDTQYF. The CDR3 coding sequence is TGTGCCAGCAGCCGATCCGGGACTAGCGGGACTACAGATACGCAGTATTTT.

There are many counts of this clonotype. The gene calls are TRBV5-6 and TRBJ2-2; D possibly matches TRBD1 or TRBD2 (5 bases each). This CDR3 has 14 amino acids. Germline assignment: CDR1 SGHDT and CDR2 YYEEEE. Deletions cut 4 bases from V and 3 bases from J, with 10 bases between. The CDR3: CASSPGADTGELFF. The CDR3 DNA is TGTGCCAGCAGCCCCGGGGCGGACACCGGGGAGCTGTTTTTT.

A remark on this clonotype: Being one base from a much bigger clone, this may be a read error. This chain connects TRBV7-9 to TRBJ1-1, with 7 bases lining up with TRBD1. From germline, CDR1 is SEHNR and CDR2 FQNEAQ (reference sequence). CDR3 length: 14 residues. The CDR3 region is CTSSLAGGVTEAFF. CDR3 coding DNA: TGTACCAGCAGCTTAGCAGGGGGTGTCACTGAAGCTTTCTTT. The full variable domain, completed using reference TRBV7-9 and TRBJ1-1, is DTGVSQNPRHKITKRGQNVTFRCDPISEHNRLYWYRQTLGQGPEFLTYFQNEAQLEKSRLLSDRFSAERPKGSFSTLEIQRTEQGDSAMYLCTSSLAGGVTEAFFGQGTRLTVV.

This clonotype was observed many times. This chain uses TRBV20-1 with TRBJ2-2; 9 bases fit TRBD1. Germline assignment: CDR1 DFQATT and CDR2 SNEGSKA (reference sequence). The length of the CDR3 is 16 residues. The ends lost 5 bases at V and 6 bases at J; junction bases unmatched: 13. This chain's CDR3 is CSAPKTGQGIAGELFF. The CDR3 DNA sequence: TGCAGTGCTCCAAAAACGGGACAGGGAATAGCCGGGGAGCTGTTTTTT.

This clonotype was counted only a few times. The chain couples TRBV7-9 to TRBJ2-1, with no clear D. This CDR3 has 13 residues. Trimming stripped 3 bases from V and 5 bases from J, with 8 bases between. Germline CDR1 SEHNR, CDR2 FQNEAQ (reference sequence). CDR3 in DNA: TGTGCCAGCAGCTTGTTCCGGAACAATGAGCAGTTCTTC. Protein sequence: CASSLFRNNEQFF.

Turning to this clonotype: A much larger clone is a single base away; this may be a read error. This chain connects TRBV25-1 to TRBJ2-7; unclear D gene. Germline values: CDR1 MGHDK, CDR2 SYGVNS. There are 13 residues in the CDR3. V was shortened by 2 bases and J by 2 bases, with 7 bases between the two germline ends. CDR3 amino acids: CASSEPTAYEQYF. The CDR3 DNA is TGTGCCAGCAGTGAACCAACAGCCTACGAGCAGTACTTC.

The chain uses TRBV30 and TRBJ2-5, with D uncertain. V lost 1 base and J 5 bases, leaving 8 bases between the germline ends. This CDR3 has 12 residues. CDR1 is GTSNPN and CDR2 is SVGIG in the germline V gene (reference sequence). The chain's CDR3 is CAWSALGETQYF. CDR3 in DNA: TGTGCCTGGAGTGCCCTGGGGGAGACCCAGTACTTC.

This clonotype was counted between two and nine times. The chain joins TRBV7-9 to TRBJ2-7, with D tentatively TRBD1 or TRBD2 (5 bases each). V gave up 1 base and J gave up 2 bases, with 12 bases separating them. Per the germline V gene, CDR1 is SEHNR and CDR2 is FQNEAQ (reference sequence). The CDR3 consists of 15 residues. DNA of the CDR3: TGTGCCAGCAGCTTAGTGCTGGGGCGGGCCTACGAGCAGTACTTC. It encodes CASSLVLGRAYEQYF.

This sequence joins TRBV27 and TRBJ2-1; D is uncertain. V lost 8 bases to trimming and J lost 5 bases, with 7 bases between them. Germline V lookup: CDR1 MNHEY, CDR2 SMNVEV (reference sequence). CDR3 length equals 11 residues. CDR3 sequence: CASYRDNEQFF. CDR3 DNA: TGTGCCAGCTATCGGGACAATGAGCAGTTCTTC.

This clonotype was picked up many times. The chain employs TRBV2 and TRBJ2-3, with 11 bases identical to TRBD2. The germline V gene has CDR1 SNHLY and CDR2 FYNNEI. The CDR3 spans 14 residues. Trimming removed 8 bases from V and 3 bases from J; junction bases left unmatched: 4. CDR3: CASGWTSGTDTQYF. CDR3 DNA sequence: TGTGCCAGCGGTTGGACTAGCGGGACAGATACGCAGTATTTT.

With respect to this clonotype: The junction shows a germline mismatch at one end, possibly a read error. V gene TRBV2 combines with J gene TRBJ2-7; TRBD2 aligns across 8 bases. This CDR3 comprises 14 residues. Germline assignment: CDR1 SNHLY and CDR2 FYNNEI. CDR3 nucleotides: TGTGCCGGCAGTGAACAGCGGGGGTTCTACGAGCAGTACTTC. Protein product: CAGSEQRGFYEQYF.

The count of this clonotype is one. This may stem from a read error, because a much larger clone lies one nucleotide away. This chain joins TRBV5-1 and TRBJ2-3; TRBD1 matches 12 bases. Germline V gene data show CDR1 as SGHRS and CDR2 as YFSETQ. The CDR3 has 15 residues. The CDR3 here is CASITGTGGADTQCF. CDR3 nucleotides: TGCGCCAGCATAACAGGGACAGGGGGCGCAGATACGCAGTGTTTT.

About this clonotype: With a much larger clone just one base away, this may be a read error. The V call is TRBV7-9, the J call TRBJ1-4; D is undetermined. The V end lost 4 bases, the J end lost 0 bases, and 9 bases lay between the germline ends. Germline CDR1 SEHNR, CDR2 FQNEAQ (reference sequence). This CDR3 has 15 amino acids. DNA of the CDR3: TGTGCCAGCAGCTCCGATAGGTCAACTAATGAAAAACTGTTTTTT. It codes for CASSSDRSTNEKLFF.

The V gene is TRBV20-1, the J gene TRBJ2-5; the match to TRBD2 covers 9 bases. Germline values: CDR1 DFQATT, CDR2 SNEGSKA (reference sequence). The V segment lost 0 bases and the J segment 3 bases; nucleotides outside the gene matches: 8. The CDR3 runs to 16 residues. The chain's CDR3 is CSARDRETSGEETQYF. CDR3 bases: TGCAGTGCTAGAGATAGGGAGACTAGCGGAGAAGAGACCCAGTACTTC.

The sample holds a few counts of this clonotype. The V gene is TRBV24-1, the J gene TRBJ2-6; possible D gene TRBD2, 6 bases. V was shortened by 5 bases and J by 4 bases, with 8 bases between the two germline ends. CDR1 and CDR2 from the germline V gene are KGHDR and SFDVKD. This CDR3 comprises 14 residues. The CDR3, as DNA: TGTGCCACCAGTGGGGCGGGGGGGGCCAACGTCCTGACTTTC. It specifies CATSGAGGANVLTF.

This clonotype came up once. This may be a read error: a much more frequent sequence differs by one nucleotide. The V gene is TRBV5-6, the J gene TRBJ2-6; the D is unclear. CDR1 is SGHDT and CDR2 is YYEEEE in the germline V gene. The CDR3 totals 16 residues. The CDR3: CTSSPAGASGANVLTF. Here the CDR3 DNA reads TGTACCAGCAGCCCGGCCGGAGCCTCTGGGGCCAACGTCCTGACTTTC.

Worth noting for this clonotype: A read error may explain this, as a much larger clone is one base away. The rearrangement uses TRBV5-3 and TRBJ2-7; perhaps TRBD2 as D (5 bases). TRBV5-3 has ORF status, its function being uncertain. Between the trimmed V and J ends, which lost 10 bases and 3 bases, there was a span of 20 bases. The CDR3 covers 14 residues. This CDR3 reads CAGSLDGTSYEQYF. The DNA of the CDR3 is TGTGCCGGCAGCTTAGACGGAACTAGCTACGAGCAGTACTTC.

Ten or more counts support this clonotype. This chain joins TRBV4-3 and TRBJ2-7; D is perhaps TRBD1 (5 bases). Germline assignment: CDR1 LGHNA and CDR2 YSLEER. V lost 1 base and J lost 4, with 11 bases in between. There are 14 residues in the CDR3. In nucleotides, the CDR3 is TGCGCCAGCAGCCAAGGTGCAGGGTGGTACGAGCAGTACTTC. It translates to CASSQGAGWYEQYF.

Note on this clonotype: This may stem from a read error, because a much larger clone lies one nucleotide away. The chain uses TRBV7-6 and TRBJ2-3; possibly TRBD2 for D (6 bases). V was shortened by 2 bases and J by 5 bases, with 14 bases between the two germline ends. From germline, CDR1 is SGHVS and CDR2 FNYEAQ. The CDR3 is 15 residues long. The CDR3, as DNA: TGTGCCAGCAGCTTAACGGGACGGGGGATAGATACGCAGTATTTT. Amino acid sequence: CASSLTGRGIDTQYF.

In this sample, this clonotype turned up many times. The chain carries TRBV10-2 and TRBJ1-2; 8 bases map to TRBD1. CDR3 length: 16 amino acids. J lost 3 bases, V lost 3 bases, and 9 bases had no gene match. The germline gives CDR1 WSHSY, CDR2 SAAADI. The CDR3 DNA sequence: TGCGCCAGCAGTGAACAGGGGGATTGGGGAGACTATGGCTACACCTTC. This encodes CASSEQGDWGDYGYTF.

To note about this clonotype: The junction departs from germline at one end; a sequencing error may be responsible. The chain recombines TRBV20-1 with TRBJ1-1; weak D call: TRBD1 (5 bases). The CDR3 sequence is 14 residues long. Germline V gene data show CDR1 as DFQATT and CDR2 as SNEGSKA (reference sequence). CDR3 nucleotide sequence: TGCAGTGCTAGGACTGACTGGGGGAACGCTGAAGCCTTCTTT. This codes for CSARTDWGNAEAFF.

This clonotype was counted only a few times. The chain's CDR3 is CASSVSHPQGSFFYEQYF. CDR3 coding DNA: TGCGCCAGCAGCGTGAGTCACCCCCAGGGGTCTTTTTTCTACGAGCAGTACTTC. This rearrangement joins TRBV5-1 to TRBJ2-7; TRBD1 might be the D (6 bases). CDR1 is SGHRS and CDR2 is YFSETQ in the germline V gene. Trimming removed 4 bases at V and 3 bases at J, with 26 bases between. This CDR3 is 18 amino acids long.

In its sample, this clonotype was seen a few times. The V gene is TRBV7-9, the J gene TRBJ2-7; TRBD2 matches at 7 bases. The CDR3 contains 15 residues. Germline CDR1 SEHNR, CDR2 FQNEAQ (reference sequence). After removal of 4 bases from V and 3 bases from J, the junction contained 9 bases not matched to a gene. CDR3 nucleotides: TGTGCCAGCAGCTCCTCCCGCGGGAGAATCTACGAGCAGTACTTC. Translating gives CASSSSRGRIYEQYF.

In this sample, this clonotype turned up a few times. The chain has TRBV19 and TRBJ1-4, with D perhaps matching TRBD1 (6 bases). Trimming shortened V by 7 bases and J by 5 bases, and 11 bases separated the two germline ends. This CDR3 region has 13 residues. Germline assignment: CDR1 LNHDA and CDR2 SQIVND (reference sequence). CDR3 sequence (DNA): TGTGCCAGTAAGGACAGCGTGAATGAAAAACTGTTTTTT. Protein: CASKDSVNEKLFF.

This clonotype came up a few times. V and J are TRBV5-6 and TRBJ2-5; TRBD1 aligns across 9 bases. Trimming took 5 bases from V and 7 from J; bases not matched to a gene: 0. The V gene's germline CDR1 is SGHDT and CDR2 YYEEEE. The CDR3 loop spans 11 amino acids. The CDR3 DNA sequence: TGTGCCAGCAGGGGACAGGGGACCCAGTACTTC. The encoded protein is CASRGQGTQYF.

The chain links TRBV20-1 to TRBJ2-1; D is unresolved. The germline gives CDR1 DFQATT, CDR2 SNEGSKA (reference sequence). This CDR3 comprises 11 residues. The germline V and J ends were trimmed by 0 bases and 7 bases, with 4 bases remaining between them. CDR3 sequence: CSAREINEQFF. For the CDR3, the DNA is TGCAGTGCTAGAGAAATAAATGAGCAGTTCTTC.

This clonotype came up a few times. CDR3 coding DNA: TGTGCCACTTACGAGGGGGCGGTGGTCTGCGCTGAAGCTTTCTTT. The encoded protein is CATYEGAVVCAEAFF. The rearrangement links TRBV11-3 to TRBJ1-1; 7 nucleotides agree with TRBD1. The germline gives CDR1 SGHNT, CDR2 YENEEA. The CDR3 contains 15 residues. J lost 6 bases, V lost 10 bases, and 17 bases had no gene match. The variable domain in full, completed from reference TRBV11-3 and TRBJ1-1, reads EAGVVQSPRYKIIEKKQPVAFWCNPISGHNTLYWYLQNLGQGPELLIRYENEEAVDDSQLPKDRFSAERLKGVDSTLKIQPAELGDSAVYLCATYEGAVVCAEAFFGQGTRLTVV.

Concerning this clonotype: The junction departs from germline at one end; a sequencing error may be responsible. The chain uses TRBV28 and TRBJ2-7; D gene uncertain. Germline CDR1 reads MDHEN; CDR2 reads SYDVKM. The length of the CDR3 is 14 residues. The CDR3 sequence is CASSFTAPSNEQYF. The CDR3 DNA reads as TGTGCCAGCAGTTTCACCGCTCCCTCCAACGAGCAGTACTTC.